The clone carrying this T cell receptor beta chain was counted a few times. No antigen is known for it. Germline V CDR1 and CDR2: LGHNA, YSLEER. V dropped 6 bases and J dropped 6; count of bases not matched to a gene: 3. The CDR3 loop spans 13 amino acids. TCR alpha and TCR beta cDNA libraries carrying sample barcodes and UMIs were produced by 5'RACE using constant-segment primers. MiXCR, run by TCRdb on the 5' RACE reads, gives a single entry per CDR3 protein. The data hold 110,000 to 150,000 distinct CDR3 sequences, with 11% to 15% observed a single time. The source of the sample is a study of T-cell memory formation after mild COVID-19. Broader study findings: The authors left the SARS-CoV-2 specificity of second-wave clones peaking on day 37 unconfirmed.

The receptor was derived from an adult woman who had mild COVID-19 (a few samples of this study predate the infection). Cell type and time point are not known. Sequenced input: PBMCs or a T cell subset sorted from them (not recorded which). The chain couples TRBV4-3 to TRBJ2-2; 8 bases match TRBD2. Here the CDR3 DNA reads TGCGCCAGCAGGGCGGGACTAGCCGGGGAGCTGTTTTTT. As protein: CASRAGLAGELFF.